This T cell receptor (beta chain) was sequenced in a study of blood T cell repertoires in COVID-19. The authors' processing: Amplification from reference gene primers served as the basis for estimated nucleated cell counts. TCRdb's copy holds only in-frame clones and misses some; the assay was immunoSEQ multiplex PCR. That table gives V, J and clone size, and the DNA gave D and trimming. Among some 300,000 clones listed, 85% to 90% were seen once. The CDR3 length is 16 residues. Germline V gene sequence: CDR1 SGHNT, CDR2 YYREEE (reference sequence). Trimming at V came to 2 bases and at J to 0 bases, leaving 7 bases not matched to a gene. Those enrolled in Seattle joined during active infection and were followed longitudinally afterward.

The chain recombines TRBV5-4 with TRBJ1-1; 7 nucleotides match TRBD1. Specimen: peripheral blood. The sequence was collected from a woman between 50 and 59 years old with COVID-19, enrolled during active disease. This CDR3 is CASSLRTGVMNTEAFF. The CDR3 DNA follows: TGTGCCAGCAGCTTAAGGACAGGTGTCATGAACACTGAAGCTTTCTTT.